This T cell receptor (beta chain) was recorded in a study of shared clonotypes between healthy human individuals. Findings of the study overall: Genetic and exposure-history diversity was limited by the small donor number.

CDR1 and CDR2 from the germline V gene are LNHDA and SQIVND (reference sequence). CDR3 length: 14 residues. The germline V and J ends were trimmed by 10 bases and 1 base, with 15 bases remaining between them. Assay used: immunoSEQ multiplex PCR; TCRdb lists only in-frame clones, some missing. The sample yields roughly 400,000 clones, 90% to 98% seen once. Points on this clone: Antigen specificity is unknown.

The sample was memory CD8+ T cells sorted from blood. Subset of the sample: CD45RO+ cells pooled with CCR7-negative TemRA cells. The clonotype comes from a man aged 25 to 45 in good health. The chain links TRBV19 to TRBJ2-3, with D perhaps TRBD1 (6 bases). The CDR3 reads CATSIEGGTDTQYF. The CDR3, as DNA: TGTGCCACCTCTATCGAGGGGGGCACAGATACGCAGTATTTT. The variable domain in full, with the rest retrieved from reference TRBV19 and TRBJ2-3, is DGGITQSPKYLFRKEGQNVTLSCEQNLNHDAMYWYRQDPGQGLRLIYYSQIVNDFQKGDIAEGYSVSREKKESFPLTVTSAQKNPTAFYLCATSIEGGTDTQYFGPGTRLTVL.